A single sample is the source of the 27 T cell receptor beta chains below, sequenced in a study of control samples from healthy donors and cancer patients. Only in-frame clones appear in the TCRdb table, and some are missing; sequencing was by immunoSEQ multiplex PCR. The sample carries 260,000 or so clones, about 80% recorded once. The specimen sequenced was PBMCs. These receptors were collected from a woman aged 55-70 years with lung cancer.

About this clone itself: Within the sample, other DNA sequences also encode this same CDR3. The rearrangement uses TRBV19 and TRBJ2-7; D ambiguous. Germline CDR1 reads LNHDA; CDR2 reads SQIVND (reference sequence). The CDR3 loop spans 13 amino acids. V was clipped by 6 bases and J by 1 base, with 10 bases between them. This CDR3 is CASSGQTSYEQYF. The CDR3 bases are TGTGCCAGTAGCGGGCAGACTTCCTACGAGCAGTACTTC.

The chain joins TRBV5-4 to TRBJ1-1; the match to TRBD1 covers 8 bases. Germline CDR1 is SGHNT and CDR2 is YYREEE (reference sequence). The ends lost 0 bases at V and 0 bases at J; junction bases unmatched: 1. The CDR3 is made up of 15 amino acids. As DNA, the CDR3 is TGTGCCAGCAGCTTGGGGACAGGGATGAACACTGAAGCTTTCTTT. Protein: CASSLGTGMNTEAFF.

The rearrangement links TRBV18 to TRBJ1-2; TRBD1 matches 8 bases. The CDR3 length is 14 residues. Losses at the gene ends were 8 bases for V and 4 bases for J; bases not matched to a gene: 9. Germline values: CDR1 KGHSH, CDR2 LQKENI. CDR3 loop: CASAETGEGYGYTF. Written as DNA, the CDR3 is TGTGCCAGCGCTGAGACAGGGGAAGGCTATGGCTACACCTTC.

The chain employs TRBV6-5 and TRBJ2-7; no clear D. The CDR3 is made up of 13 amino acids. CDR1 is MNHEY, CDR2 SVGAGI, per germline. With 0 bases removed from V and 3 bases from J, the gap between germline ends came to 6 bases. For the CDR3, the DNA is TGTGCCAGCAGTTACTCGGCGCACTACGAGCAGTACTTC. This sequence encodes CASSYSAHYEQYF.

The rearrangement uses TRBV6-6 and TRBJ2-7; tentative D call: TRBD1 (6 bases). Trimming cost V 5 bases and J 2 bases, with 13 bases left between them. The CDR3 length is 14 residues. CDR1 MNHNY and CDR2 SVGAGI come from the germline V gene (reference sequence). The chain's CDR3 is CASSHRQATYEQYF. The CDR3 region has the DNA TGTGCCAGCAGTCATCGACAGGCAACCTACGAGCAGTACTTC.

The chain uses TRBV4-1 and TRBJ2-1; possibly TRBD1 for D (5 bases). The CDR3 extends over 15 amino acids. The V gene's germline CDR1 is MGHRA and CDR2 YSYEKL. Trimming pared 1 base from V and 0 bases from J, leaving 7 bases between. CDR3 bases: TGCGCCAGCAGCCAAGTTCAGGGCTCCTACAATGAGCAGTTCTTC. It specifies CASSQVQGSYNEQFF.

This chain links TRBV6-5 with TRBJ2-7, with 7 bases fitting TRBD2. V gave up 8 bases and J gave up 0 bases; unmatched junction bases: 7. Germline loops: CDR1 MNHEY, CDR2 SVGAGI. CDR3 length: 14 amino acids. The CDR3, as DNA: TGTGCCAGCCAGCGGGACGGGAGCTCCTACGAGCAGTACTTC. Its translation: CASQRDGSSYEQYF.

This clone was observed a few times. The chain links TRBV7-9 to TRBJ1-2; D is undetermined. This CDR3 region has 14 residues. Trimming took off 1 base at V and 8 bases at J, with 14 bases between the two ends. Germline loops: CDR1 SEHNR, CDR2 FQNEAQ (reference sequence). Here the CDR3 DNA reads TGTGCCAGCAGCTTAGTCAGGCCCACGGGGGGCTACACCTTC. Protein: CASSLVRPTGGYTF.

This sequence joins TRBV19 and TRBJ2-1; tentatively, D is TRBD1 or TRBD2 (5 bases each). This CDR3 contains 13 residues. Per germline, CDR1 LNHDA and CDR2 SQIVND (reference sequence). Trimming pared 4 bases from V and 13 bases from J, leaving 17 bases between. Here the CDR3 DNA reads TGTGCCAGTAGTACCGAGATGAGGGGTACCCAGTTCTTC. Protein sequence: CASSTEMRGTQFF.

The chain carries TRBV6-5 and TRBJ2-1; D may be TRBD1 (6 bases). Germline V gene lookup returns CDR1 MNHEY and CDR2 SVGAGI. The CDR3 totals 15 residues. V lost 2 bases and J lost 5, with 13 bases in between. The CDR3 sequence is CASSYDRYRDNEQFF. The CDR3 bases are TGTGCCAGCAGTTACGACCGGTACAGGGACAATGAGCAGTTCTTC.

V and J are TRBV24-1 and TRBJ2-4, with 8 bases lining up with TRBD1. V gave up 10 bases and J gave up 1 base; unmatched junction bases: 14. Per the germline V gene, CDR1 is KGHDR and CDR2 is SFDVKD. The CDR3 has 17 residues. The CDR3 loop reads CATSTGVKPRAKNIQYF. In DNA form, the CDR3 reads TGTGCCACGTCGACAGGGGTTAAGCCAAGGGCCAAAAACATTCAGTACTTC.

V usage is TRBV18 and J usage is TRBJ1-1, with TRBD1 identical over 7 bases. The CDR3 is 18 amino acids. In germline, CDR1 is KGHSH, CDR2 LQKENI. J lost 3 bases, V lost 3 bases, and 16 bases had no gene match. CDR3 nucleotide sequence: TGTGCCAGCTCACCCGTCACCTCTTCAGGGGGGGTCGACACTGAAGCTTTCTTT. Residues: CASSPVTSSGGVDTEAFF.

The CDR3 here is CASSPPGGRTYEQYF. DNA of the CDR3: TGTGCCAGCAGTCCCCCCGGGGGGAGAACCTACGAGCAGTACTTC. V and J are TRBV6-5 and TRBJ2-7, with 7 bases that match TRBD2. The V and J ends lost 5 bases and 2 bases, in that order; junction bases with no gene match: 9. Germline CDR1 is MNHEY and CDR2 is SVGAGI. The CDR3 has 15 residues.

This clone was seen a single time. J is TRBJ1-2 and V is TRBV28; TRBD1 matches 7 bases. The CDR3 has 14 amino acids. The germline CDR1 and CDR2 sequences are MDHEN and SYDVKM. Trimming cost V 1 base and J 5 bases; bases outside gene matches: 4. CDR3 in amino acids: CASSLSAGGYGYTF. Written as DNA, the CDR3 is TGTGCCAGCAGTTTATCAGCAGGGGGATATGGCTACACCTTC.

This chain joins TRBV5-1 and TRBJ2-1; 9 bases fit TRBD1. The CDR3 loop spans 15 amino acids. Trimming removed 3 bases from V and 7 bases from J; junction bases left unmatched: 8. Germline CDR1 and CDR2: SGHRS and YFSETQ. The CDR3 here is CASSSSDRGVNEQFF. The DNA for the CDR3 is TGCGCCAGCAGCTCCTCGGACAGGGGTGTAAATGAGCAGTTCTTC.

In this sample, this clone turned up a few times. The J gene is TRBJ1-3, the V gene TRBV2; D unresolved. V shed 7 bases and J shed 7 bases, with 17 bases lying between them. Germline V CDR1 and CDR2: SNHLY, FYNNEI. This CDR3 has 14 amino acids. The CDR3, as DNA: TGTGCCAGCACCCCCGGGCCCCTGGGCAACACCATATATTTT. This codes for CASTPGPLGNTIYF.

The V call is TRBV2, the J call TRBJ1-1; possible D gene TRBD1, 5 bases. CDR1 SNHLY and CDR2 FYNNEI come from the germline V gene. This CDR3 has 15 residues. Trimming left V 8 bases short and J 0 bases short, with 16 bases between. CDR3 sequence (DNA): TGTGCCAGCCCGGCGGGCGGGGGGATGAACACTGAAGCTTTCTTT. Translating it yields CASPAGGGMNTEAFF.

This chain uses TRBV5-1 with TRBJ2-7; D unresolved. Germline CDR1 reads SGHRS; CDR2 reads YFSETQ. This CDR3 spans 15 amino acids. V shed 2 bases and J shed 2 bases, with 14 bases lying between them. The CDR3 here is CASSFGFGGAYEQYF. The CDR3 DNA follows: TGCGCCAGCAGCTTCGGCTTCGGTGGGGCCTACGAGCAGTACTTC.

The V call is TRBV10-3, the J call TRBJ2-3; D possibly uses TRBD1 or TRBD2 (7 bases each). The CDR3 contains 15 residues. Germline V gives CDR1 ENHRY, CDR2 SYGVKD. Trimming took off 6 bases at V and 5 bases at J, with 18 bases between the two ends. CDR3 DNA: TGTGCCATCAGCCCCGTGACAGGGAGGGGAGATACGCAGTATTTT. Amino acid sequence: CAISPVTGRGDTQYF.

This clone has just one count. The V and J genes are TRBV10-3 and TRBJ2-2; 9 bases align to TRBD1. The junction had 6 bases not matched to a gene; V was cut back by 3 bases and J by 4 bases. The CDR3 sequence is 16 residues long. Germline loops: CDR1 ENHRY, CDR2 SYGVKD. The CDR3 protein is CAISDIGTGSTGELFF. The DNA for the CDR3 is TGTGCCATCAGTGATATTGGGACAGGGAGCACCGGGGAGCTGTTTTTT.

The chain links TRBV12-3 or TRBV12-4 to TRBJ1-6; D is unclear. This CDR3 comprises 13 residues. V lost 8 bases and J 7 bases, leaving 12 bases between the germline ends. The CDR3 DNA sequence: TGTGCCAGCCGGGGAGGGAGGAATTCACCCCTCCACTTT. This gives the protein CASRGGRNSPLHF.

The chain recombines TRBV29-1 with TRBJ1-4; a possible D gene is TRBD1 (6 bases). The V gene's germline CDR1 is SQVTM and CDR2 ANQGSEA. The CDR3 sequence is 13 residues long. With 4 bases removed from V and 7 bases from J, the gap between germline ends came to 13 bases. The CDR3 bases are TGCAGCGTTGCTGTAGGGGGAGGTGAAAAACTGTTTTTT. This codes for CSVAVGGGEKLFF.

The rearrangement uses TRBV29-1 and TRBJ1-2; no clear D gene. CDR3 length: 11 amino acids. V gave up 3 bases and J gave up 2 bases, with 4 bases separating them. Germline V gives CDR1 SQVTM, CDR2 ANQGSEA. The CDR3 sequence: CSVEGNYGYTF. The CDR3 DNA reads as TGCAGCGTTGAGGGGAACTATGGCTACACCTTC.

This clone was picked up a small number of times. The identical CDR3 is also encoded by other nucleotide sequences in the sample. The rearrangement links TRBV5-4 to TRBJ2-1; TRBD2 might be the D (6 bases). Germline V gene lookup returns CDR1 SGHNT and CDR2 YYREEE (reference sequence). Trimming took off 0 bases at V and 0 bases at J, with 7 bases between the two ends. The CDR3 covers 15 residues. This chain's CDR3 is CASSLDSGSYNEQFF. The CDR3 DNA is TGTGCCAGCAGCTTGGATAGCGGCTCCTACAATGAGCAGTTCTTC.

V usage is TRBV4-1 and J usage is TRBJ2-3, with D maybe TRBD2 (6 bases). Germline lookup yields CDR1 MGHRA and CDR2 YSYEKL. The CDR3 contains 15 residues. Trimming removed 0 bases from V and 8 bases from J, with 15 bases in between. This chain's CDR3 is CASSQDPLSGVTQYF. CDR3 in DNA: TGCGCCAGCAGCCAAGACCCCCTCTCGGGGGTTACGCAGTATTTT.

This clone was found many times. The chain links TRBV25-1 to TRBJ1-4, with a tentative D call TRBD1 (5 bases). V was trimmed by 4 bases and J by 10 bases, leaving 16 bases between them. Germline CDR1 reads MGHDK; CDR2 reads SYGVNS. This CDR3 has 14 amino acids. The CDR3 sequence is CASSGQSVTGKLFF. The CDR3 nucleotides are TGTGCCAGCAGTGGACAGTCGGTGACGGGAAAACTGTTTTTT.

The V gene is TRBV19, the J gene TRBJ2-1; 10 bases align to TRBD1. The germline gives CDR1 LNHDA, CDR2 SQIVND (reference sequence). This CDR3 is 14 amino acids long. Trimming cost V 5 bases and J 6 bases; bases outside gene matches: 4. As DNA, the CDR3 is TGTGCCAGTAGTTGGGACAGGGGCTCCAATGAGCAGTTCTTC. It specifies CASSWDRGSNEQFF.